The present TCR beta chain was sequenced within a study of OX40 agonist ivuxolimab in advanced cancers. Study-level information: Administration of intravenous ivuxolimab to patients occurred every 2 weeks at 0.01 to 10 mg/kg. Subjects had a mean age of roughly 60 years, with a range of roughly 20 to 79; around 84% were male. Regarding the study as a whole: On average, CD8+ T cells showed a greater number of expanded clones than CD4+.

The CDR3 runs to 16 residues. Trimming removed 1 base at V and 1 base at J, with 13 bases between. The germline V gene has CDR1 SGHRS and CDR2 YFSETQ. As concerns this clone: Its antigen is still unknown.

Clones were sequenced by immunoSEQ multiplex PCR, and TCRdb holds only the in-frame ones, with some missing. The data hold over 60,000 clones, with around 91% observed a single time. This specimen was CD4+ or CD8+ T cells sorted from blood, taken in a trial of the OX40 agonist ivuxolimab. This TCR was sampled from an adult with an advanced solid tumor such as melanoma, head and neck, liver or kidney cancer. The chain joins TRBV5-1 to TRBJ2-3, with a possible D match to TRBD2 (6 bases). CDR3 residues: CASSLSGGVGTDTQYF. The CDR3 DNA sequence: TGCGCCAGCAGCTTGTCCGGGGGAGTTGGCACAGATACGCAGTATTTT.